This T cell receptor (beta chain) stems from a study of shared clonotypes between healthy human individuals (dated by TCRdb to about 2020). Regarding the research as a whole: The cohort comprised a couple of women and three men aged 18 to 49 years. For each donor, three plates each were used for CD4 naive and CD4 memory, two plates were used for CD8 naive, and one plate was used for CD8 memory. To estimate repertoire size and how much clonotype sharing occurs between individuals, the study deeply sequenced the blood TCR repertoires of about five healthy adults. To increase sequencing depth and limit assay-specific biases, TCR repertoire library preparation and sequencing were carried out by different laboratories using diverse techniques. Each donor's leukapheresis produced roughly between roughly 0.9 and 8.9 billion PBMCs. What the authors observed across the whole study: Larger estimated clonotype richness was generally found for naive subsets than for memory subsets. The genetic and exposure-history diversity represented was limited by the small number of donors. Based on pairwise subsampling, the degree of clonotype sharing among donors was expected to be affected by sequencing depth. Compared with non-shared clonotypes, the clonotypes found in all four sorted-subset donors had higher generation probabilities. Sharing across a handful of donors was observed for 5% to 6.5% of naive CD4, over 3% of naive CD8, over 2% of memory CD4, and around 0.4% of memory CD8 clonotypes. Incomplete sequencing was indicated by rarefaction of sorted-subset datasets, despite the large sequencing depth. Sampling was limited to blood, and TCR repertoires in tissue likely differ from TCR repertoires in blood.

Healthy HIV-negative adults with no recently reported acute infections or vaccinations were included as donors. Every donor was a Caucasian adult residing in Nashville, Tennessee, USA. CD4+ T cells were enriched through magnetic negative selection, after which naive cells were positively selected on CD45RA and the remaining negative fraction served as the memory subset. After blood collection by leukapheresis, PBMCs were isolated using Ficoll-Histopaque density gradient centrifugation and then cryopreserved in the vapor phase of liquid nitrogen. Purity and quantity of every magnetically sorted T cell population were checked by analytical flow cytometry. From each sorted fraction, genomic DNA was isolated and quantified by UV absorbance on a Nanodrop 2000c. This clone has just one count. Its antigen target is currently unknown. Base quality data are lacking; no much larger clone is found one base away.

The germline V gene gives CDR1 as SGHDN and CDR2 as FVKESK. Germline trimming: 6 bases from V, 2 bases from J; junction bases outside gene matches: 7. There are 14 amino acids in the CDR3, from cysteine to phenylalanine inclusive. The CDR3 DNA has 42 bases and is translated from base 1. Using the deep immunoSEQ assay, multiplex PCR amplified TCR CDR3 regions from genomic DNA. Genomic DNA extracted from each cell subset was distributed evenly over all wells of several immunoSEQ 96-well plates, and each plate served as one replicate. For sorted subsets, approximately 190 ng genomic DNA, equal to 30,000 to 35,000 T cell genomes, was loaded into each replicate PCR. The purified libraries were quantified using a Qubit 3.0 fluorometer, sized with a Bioanalyzer 2100, and then quantified again using the KAPA Library Quantification kit. Each immunoSEQ 96-well plate was sequenced on its own single-read 150-cycle Illumina NextSeq 550 flow cell. The study's processing was this. Because only junctional sequences without quality scores were contained in the immunoSEQ output, filtering matching that applied to full-length reads could not be performed. Sequences were annotated with PyIR, a Python wrapper for IgBLAST v1.9, using IMGT germline references to assign V/J genes and CDR3. Any read was removed if the V/J assignment was weak (E-value above 1e-6), the CDR3 was missing, or the read contained stop codons, out-of-frame junctions, or ambiguous translated residues. V3J clonotypes were defined as sequences sharing the same inferred V gene, J gene, and CDR3 amino acid sequence. The percentage overlap between two repertoires was calculated by dividing the number of shared unique clonotypes by the size of the smaller repertoire. Repertoire richness was assessed with RTK rarefaction, the Chao1 estimator, and Recon v2.1 estimates of unobserved clonotypes. Generation probabilities for all TCRbeta clonotypes obtained by the gDNA method from a handful of donors were computed using OLGA. As stored in TCRdb, this immuneACCESS dataset retains in-frame rearrangements with V and J assigned. A fraction of the clones does not appear; measured against another copy, unresolved V genes explain less than half of the discrepancy, and the remainder lacks a known reason. That table is the source of V, J and clone size, and D and trimming were worked out from the DNA. The sample data list 500,000 or so clones, and 95% to 96% of these were observed just once. The ten biggest clones cover about 0.068% of the sample.

The sample consisted of naive CD4+ T cells sorted from blood. The cell subset or site label of this sample denotes: CD45RA+ positively selected. The TCR comes from a woman aged 30 to 39 in good health. The chain links TRBV14 with TRBJ2-7; 7 central bases correspond to TRBD1. The DNA sequence is as follows: TGTGCCAGCAGTTTTTACCAGGGGGCCTACGAGCAGTACTTC. This translates into CASSFYQGAYEQYF. The reference TRBV14 and TRBJ2-7 proteins fill in what lies around the CDR3, so the full variable domain reads EAGVTQFPSHSVIEKGQTVTLRCDPISGHDNLYWYRRVMGKEIKFLLHFVKESKQDESGMPNNRFLAERTGGTYSTLKVQPAELEDSGVYFCASSFYQGAYEQYFGPGTRLTVT.